A selection of T cell receptor beta chains follows, all from one sample in a study of PD-1 blockade in classical Hodgkin lymphoma. Using immunoSEQ multiplex PCR, the repertoire was profiled, and TCRdb retains in-frame clones only, with some absent. The table records 8,000 or so clones, nearly 85% of them present only once. Sequenced material: peripheral blood mononuclear cells (PBMCs), taken before the fourth cycle of nivolumab. Source of these receptors: a human donor with classical Hodgkin lymphoma. CDR3s include the opening cysteine and the closing phenylalanine or tryptophan. D genes are given only for firm matches. The size of a clone is reported for some rows only, either as once, few or many, or as a class for expanded clones.

j_gene	d_gene	v_gene	abundance	len	CDR3aa	CDR3nt
TRBJ2-7	-	TRBV11-3	few	13	CASSPGELYEQYF	TGTGCCAGCAGCCCCGGGGAACTCTACGAGCAGTACTTC
TRBJ1-5	-	TRBV28	large	14	CASSPLTGLQPQHF	TGTGCCAGCAGTCCGTTAACAGGGCTTCAGCCCCAGCATTTT
TRBJ2-2	-	TRBV7-8	-	13	CASRKGNTGELFF	TGTGCCAGCAGAAAGGGGAACACCGGGGAGCTGTTTTTT
TRBJ2-1	-	TRBV11-3	-	14	CASSLGQIGNEQFF	TGTGCCAGCAGCTTAGGACAAATAGGAAATGAGCAGTTCTTC
TRBJ2-3	TRBD1	TRBV7-2	once	12	CAIGQATDTQYF	TGTGCCATTGGACAGGCCACAGATACGCAGTATTTT
TRBJ2-6	TRBD2	TRBV4-3	-	19	CASSQDWGRGASGANVLTF	TGCGCCAGCAGCCAAGATTGGGGGCGGGGGGCCTCTGGGGCCAACGTCCTGACTTTC
TRBJ2-3	TRBD2	TRBV19	-	22	CASSTGGTSGEILTTSTDTQYF	TGTGCCAGTAGTACGGGAGGGACTAGCGGGGAGATACTGACAACTAGCACAGATACGCAGTATTTT
TRBJ2-6	-	TRBV7-4	-	17	CASSGGPSQSRANVLTF	TGTGCCAGCAGCGGGGGTCCCTCACAAAGTCGGGCCAACGTCCTGACTTTC
TRBJ1-2	-	TRBV19	-	17	CASSPLYGGINNYGYTF	TGTGCCAGTAGCCCCCTCTATGGGGGCATCAATAACTATGGCTACACCTTC
TRBJ1-2	-	TRBV28	-	14	CASSLLTVNYGYTF	TGTGCCAGCAGTTTGTTGACTGTCAACTATGGCTACACCTTC
TRBJ2-3	TRBD2	TRBV7-2	-	16	CASSLGLAGARDTQYF	TGTGCCAGCAGCTTGGGACTAGCGGGGGCCCGGGATACGCAGTATTTT
TRBJ2-7	-	TRBV28	-	15	CASSLRAVTLYEQYF	TGTGCCAGCAGTTTAAGGGCTGTAACGCTTTACGAGCAGTACTTC
TRBJ2-1	-	TRBV5-5	once	16	CATRPLQVGGYNEQFF	TGTGCCACCCGGCCCCTACAGGTTGGGGGGTACAATGAGCAGTTCTTC
TRBJ1-2	-	TRBV7-8	-	16	CASSLRATGFGFGYTF	TGTGCCAGCAGCTTACGGGCAACAGGTTTTGGTTTTGGCTACACCTTC
TRBJ2-7	-	TRBV10-2	-	15	CASSESAGANYEQYF	TGCGCCAGCAGTGAGTCTGCAGGGGCGAACTACGAGCAGTACTTC
TRBJ2-1	-	TRBV6-1	-	16	CASSDPQGRVYNEQFF	TGTGCCAGCAGTGACCCCCAAGGACGGGTTTACAATGAGCAGTTCTTC
TRBJ2-3	TRBD2	TRBV4-1	-	16	CASSRRGSGGPDTQYF	TGCGCCAGCAGCCGCCGGGGGAGCGGGGGACCAGATACGCAGTATTTT
TRBJ2-2	-	TRBV6-6	-	14	CASSYLGGTGELFF	TGTGCCAGCAGTTACCTAGGGGGGACCGGGGAGCTGTTTTTT
TRBJ2-7	-	TRBV7-8	-	17	CASSLVWGRGVFHEQYF	TGTGCCAGCAGCTTAGTTTGGGGCAGGGGGGTATTCCACGAGCAGTACTTC
TRBJ2-7	TRBD1	TRBV4-1	-	14	CASSRWTGNYEQYF	TGCGCCAGCAGCCGCTGGACAGGCAACTACGAGCAGTACTTC
TRBJ1-5	-	TRBV4-1	-	16	CASSQESGVYNQPQHF	TGCGCCAGCAGCCAAGAATCTGGGGTCTATAATCAGCCCCAGCATTTT
TRBJ2-1	-	TRBV29-1	once	16	CSATGYRGLILSEQFF	TGCAGCGCTACCGGCTATAGGGGGTTAATACTATCAGAGCAGTTCTTC
TRBJ2-5	TRBD2	TRBV5-4	-	15	CASSLISSGEETQYF	TGTGCCAGCAGCTTGATTTCTAGCGGGGAGGAGACCCAGTACTTC
TRBJ1-4	-	TRBV15	-	15	CATSKADKTNEKLFF	TGTGCCACCAGCAAAGCGGACAAAACTAATGAAAAACTGTTTTTT
TRBJ1-3	-	TRBV4-1	-	15	CASSQAGTGGNTIYF	TGCGCCAGCAGCCAAGCCGGGACGGGTGGAAACACCATATATTTT
TRBJ1-2	-	TRBV14	-	14	CASSQGSVNYGYTF	TGTGCCAGCAGCCAAGGAAGCGTAAACTATGGCTACACCTTC
TRBJ2-7	TRBD1	TRBV7-2	-	17	CASSLGLSVGQGYEQYF	TGTGCCAGCAGCTTAGGATTGTCTGTGGGACAGGGGTACGAGCAGTACTTC
TRBJ2-3	-	TRBV5-4	-	12	CASSKKTDTQYF	TGTGCCAGCAGCAAAAAGACAGATACGCAGTATTTT
TRBJ1-1	-	TRBV11-3	once	12	CASSLDGYEAFF	TGTGCCAGCAGCTTAGATGGATACGAAGCTTTCTTT
TRBJ2-4	-	TRBV28	-	16	CASSFGTSLPKNIQYF	TGTGCCAGCAGTTTTGGAACCAGCCTCCCCAAAAACATTCAGTACTTC
TRBJ2-7	-	TRBV28	few	15	CASSLGSKSSYEQYF	TGTGCCAGCAGTTTGGGTAGCAAAAGCTCCTACGAGCAGTACTTC
TRBJ2-5	TRBD1	TRBV7-7	-	16	CASSSGQTLSQETQYF	TGTGCTAGCAGCTCGGGACAGACCTTATCCCAAGAGACCCAGTACTTC
TRBJ2-2	TRBD1	TRBV7-9	-	16	CASRRSGTGKIGELFF	TGTGCCAGCAGGAGAAGTGGGACAGGGAAGATCGGGGAGCTGTTTTTT
TRBJ2-2	-	TRBV7-9	-	15	CAMPKGHLNTGELFF	TGTGCCATGCCCAAGGGACACCTGAACACCGGGGAGCTGTTTTTT
TRBJ1-2	TRBD1	TRBV19	once	16	CASSAGTGSVDYGYTF	TGTGCCAGTAGTGCCGGGACAGGGTCGGTTGACTATGGCTACACCTTC
TRBJ1-1	-	TRBV7-2	-	14	CASRNRNVNTEAFF	TGTGCCAGCAGGAACAGGAATGTGAACACTGAAGCTTTCTTT
TRBJ1-5	-	TRBV2	-	14	CASSEVGGNQPQHF	TGTGCCAGCAGTGAGGTCGGGGGCAATCAGCCCCAGCATTTT
TRBJ2-7	-	TRBV7-2	few	18	CASSLVEWRGRPMSEQYF	TGTGCCAGCAGCTTAGTAGAATGGAGGGGGCGCCCCATGAGCGAGCAGTACTTC
TRBJ2-3	-	TRBV7-9	-	16	CASSSYRQVSTDTQYF	TGTGCCAGCAGCTCCTACCGACAGGTTAGCACAGATACGCAGTATTTT
TRBJ1-5	-	TRBV4-2	-	15	CASSQDSGYGQPQHF	TGTGCCAGCAGCCAAGATTCAGGGTATGGGCAGCCCCAGCATTTT
TRBJ2-1	-	TRBV5-6	-	15	CASSFRGAGYNEQFF	TGTGCCAGCAGCTTTAGGGGCGCAGGATACAATGAGCAGTTCTTC
TRBJ2-7	-	TRBV4-3	-	15	CASSQDRGRYYEQYF	TGCGCCAGCAGCCAAGATCGAGGGCGGTACTACGAGCAGTACTTC
TRBJ1-5	-	TRBV6-6	-	13	CASKSYSNQPQHF	TGTGCCAGCAAAAGCTATAGCAATCAGCCCCAGCATTTT
TRBJ2-1	TRBD2	TRBV6-5	once	14	CASSYAGGRSEQFF	TGTGCCAGCAGTTATGCGGGGGGGCGGAGTGAGCAGTTCTTC
TRBJ1-2	TRBD1	TRBV18	-	14	CASSPFGQGYGYTF	TGTGCCAGCTCACCATTCGGACAGGGCTATGGCTACACCTTC
TRBJ1-2	-	TRBV28	few	11	CASSLQGSYTF	TGTGCCAGCAGTTTACAGGGGAGCTACACCTTC
TRBJ2-3	-	TRBV5-6	-	17	CASSWEDLGALTDTQYF	TGTGCCAGCAGCTGGGAGGATCTAGGAGCTCTCACAGATACGCAGTATTTT
TRBJ2-7	-	TRBV6-6	-	13	CASTYPGSYEQYF	TGTGCCAGCACCTACCCCGGGTCCTACGAGCAGTACTTC
TRBJ1-2	TRBD1	TRBV6-6	-	14	CASSSQGFNYGYTF	TGTGCCAGCAGTTCACAGGGGTTTAACTATGGCTACACCTTC
TRBJ2-3	TRBD2	TRBV2	-	14	CASTMTSGTDTQYF	TGTGCCAGCACTATGACTAGCGGAACAGATACGCAGTATTTT
TRBJ1-6	-	TRBV7-9	few	15	CASSSGGPGNSPLHF	TGTGCCAGCAGCTCGGGTGGGCCGGGCAATTCACCCCTCCACTTT
TRBJ1-6	-	TRBV28	-	14	CASSLRHSYSPLHF	TGTGCCAGCAGTTTAAGACACTCCTATTCACCCCTCCACTTT
TRBJ2-1	TRBD2	TRBV7-2	-	15	CASSLASGGYNEQFF	TGTGCCAGCAGTTTGGCTAGCGGGGGGTACAATGAGCAGTTCTTC
TRBJ2-5	-	TRBV11-2	-	14	CASSTTSGQETQYF	TGTGCCAGCAGCACGACCTCGGGACAAGAGACCCAGTACTTC
TRBJ2-2	TRBD1	TRBV18	-	15	CASSPRTGESGELFF	TGTGCCAGCTCACCACGGACAGGGGAAAGCGGGGAGCTGTTTTTT